A single sample gave rise to the 8 T cell receptor beta chains below, sequenced in a study of human T cells and chemical hapten exposure. TCRdb independently ran MiXCR on the RACE reads; one entry per CDR3 protein. Here the sample spans 300,000 to 400,000 distinct CDR3 sequences, under 8% being singletons. Sample time point: patch test 1, 2 weeks after DPC sensitization. Treatment indicated: therapeutic diphenylcyclopropenone sensitization with weekly scalp DPC. Specimen: whole blood, collected in connection with sensitization to the hapten diphenylcyclopropenone (DPC). The receptors originated from a woman aged 18-29 years with alopecia areata. Some clones in this sample may be carry-over from other donors' samples.

This chain links TRBV2 with TRBJ1-3; possible D gene TRBD1, 5 bases. This CDR3 spans 13 amino acids. Trimming removed 11 bases at V and 3 bases at J, with 14 bases between. Germline CDR1 and CDR2: SNHLY and FYNNEI. CDR3 amino acids: CACEWDYGNTIYF. Written as DNA, the CDR3 is TGTGCCTGCGAGTGGGACTATGGAAACACCATATATTTT.

The chain joins TRBV12-3 or TRBV12-4 to TRBJ1-1; 7 nucleotides agree with TRBD1. This CDR3 spans 18 amino acids. With 6 bases clipped from V and 0 bases from J, the junction kept 16 bases outside the gene matches. CDR3 loop: CASSRTGVLPPMNTEAFF. CDR3 coding DNA: TGTGCCAGCAGCCGTACAGGGGTCCTCCCCCCCATGAACACTGAAGCTTTCTTT.

The chain couples TRBV6-2 or TRBV6-3 to TRBJ2-1; either TRBD1 or TRBD2 may supply D (5 bases each). Trimming pared 5 bases from V and 6 bases from J, leaving 23 bases between. The CDR3 has 17 amino acids. CDR1 and CDR2 from the germline V gene are MNHEY and SVGEGT. CDR3 amino acids: CASSKTVPGPAPNEQFF. The CDR3, as DNA: TGTGCCAGCAGTAAAACCGTACCGGGACCGGCCCCCAATGAGCAGTTCTTC.

This clonotype was seen many times. The chain couples TRBV7-6 to TRBJ1-5; perhaps TRBD1 as D (5 bases). From germline, CDR1 is SGHVS and CDR2 FNYEAQ. V was cut by 4 bases and J by 0 bases, with 16 bases left in between. The CDR3 totals 17 residues. CDR3 amino acids: CASSSRDWEYSNQPQHF. In DNA, the CDR3 is TGTGCCAGCAGCTCCCGGGACTGGGAATATAGCAATCAGCCCCAGCATTTT. Supplemented by reference TRBV7-6 and TRBJ1-5, the full variable domain reads GAGVSQSPRYKVTKRGQDVALRCDPISGHVSLYWYRQALGQGPEFLTYFNYEAQQDKSGLPNDRFSAERPEGSISTLTIQRTEQRDSAMYRCASSSRDWEYSNQPQHFGDGTRLSIL.

The sample holds many counts of this clonotype. The chain combines TRBV15 with TRBJ2-7; D is unresolved. Trimming removed 0 bases from V and 3 bases from J, with 12 bases in between. CDR3 length: 15 amino acids. Germline CDR1 reads LNHNV; CDR2 reads YYDKDF (reference sequence). CDR3 nucleotide sequence: TGTGCCACCAGCAGAGAGAGAGACATAGACTACGAGCAGTACTTC. Protein: CATSRERDIDYEQYF.

This clonotype was observed a few times. The V gene is TRBV5-1, the J gene TRBJ1-4, with a possible D match to TRBD1 (5 bases). Germline lookup yields CDR1 SGHRS and CDR2 YFSETQ. This CDR3 is built from 14 residues. The germline V and J ends were trimmed by 4 bases and 1 base, with 8 bases remaining between them. CDR3 sequence: CASSKGLTNEKLFF. The CDR3 nucleotides are TGCGCCAGCAGCAAGGGGCTAACTAATGAAAAACTGTTTTTT.

This clonotype has only a few counts. This chain uses TRBV28 with TRBJ1-2, with TRBD1 matching 7 bases. Germline loops: CDR1 MDHEN, CDR2 SYDVKM. Trimming took 2 bases from V and 4 from J; bases not matched to a gene: 7. This CDR3 region has 15 residues. CDR3 in DNA: TGTGCCAGCAGTTTAGGGACAGTGGGGGCCTATGGCTACACCTTC. Amino acid sequence: CASSLGTVGAYGYTF.

This chain joins TRBV6-5 and TRBJ1-6; D perhaps matches TRBD1 (5 bases). This CDR3 comprises 16 residues. Looked up from germline, CDR1 is MNHEY and CDR2 is SVGAGI. Deletions cut 5 bases from V and 4 bases from J, with 15 bases between. The CDR3 DNA follows: TGTGCCAGCAGTCACTTTTGGGGCCAATATAATTCACCCCTCCACTTT. Amino acids: CASSHFWGQYNSPLHF.